What follows describes a single T cell receptor (beta chain). Produced via immunoSEQ multiplex PCR; TCRdb's table is partial and in-frame only. Among 99,000 or so clones listed, 70% to 90% were seen once. This entry comes from a study of T cell responses to AZD1222 COVID-19 vaccine. The CDR3 loop spans 15 amino acids. Germline V lookup: CDR1 SGHDN, CDR2 FVKESK. V lost 4 bases, J lost 3 bases, and 4 bases stayed unmatched. Sequencing used peripheral blood, obtained on day 0 of AZD1222 vaccination. This TCR was recovered from an adult in good health. The chain combines TRBV14 with TRBJ2-7; TRBD2 aligns across 12 bases. CDR3 in DNA: TGTGCCAGCAGCCTGGGACTAGCGGGTATCTACGAGCAGTACTTC. Translating gives CASSLGLAGIYEQYF.